These 25 T cell receptor beta chains share one sample of origin, sequenced in a study of T cells after yellow fever vaccination. TCRdb re-called the 5' RACE reads through MiXCR, storing one row per CDR3 protein. Among under 600,000 distinct CDR3 sequences, 13% were seen once, and the ten largest hold about an eighth. The sample in question was PBMCs, obtained on the day of the yellow fever booster vaccination. These receptors originate from a man aged 25-40 years who received the YFV17D yellow fever vaccine.

The chain combines TRBV30 with TRBJ2-7, with a tentative D call TRBD1 (6 bases). V dropped 0 bases and J dropped 2 bases, with 11 bases sitting between them. Germline V gene lookup returns CDR1 GTSNPN and CDR2 SVGIG (reference sequence). This CDR3 spans 14 amino acids. CDR3 in DNA: TGTGCCTGGAGTGTAATAGGACAGCCCTACGAGCAGTACTTC. Residues: CAWSVIGQPYEQYF. Full variable domain (outside the CDR3, taken from reference TRBV30 and TRBJ2-7): SQTIHQWPATLVQPVGSPLSLECTVEGTSNPNLYWYRQAAGRGLQLLFYSVGIGQISSEVPQNLSASRPQDRQFILSSKKLLLSDSGFYLCAWSVIGQPYEQYFGPGTRLTVT.

The chain couples TRBV7-2 to TRBJ2-3; D remains unclear. The CDR3 sequence is 13 residues long. Germline V gene data show CDR1 as SGHTA and CDR2 as FQGNSA. V shed 9 bases and J shed 1 base, with 11 bases lying between them. CDR3: CARRFEGTDTQYF. As DNA, the CDR3 is TGTGCCAGAAGATTCGAGGGCACAGATACGCAGTATTTT.

The V gene is TRBV11-2, the J gene TRBJ1-2; D perhaps matches TRBD1 (5 bases). Germline V gene data show CDR1 as SGHAT and CDR2 as FQNNGV. Trimming pared 6 bases from V and 3 bases from J, leaving 14 bases between. This CDR3 has 14 residues. The chain's CDR3 is CASSYRWGDYGYTF. In DNA, the CDR3 is TGTGCCAGCAGTTACCGATGGGGGGACTATGGCTACACCTTC. Using reference TRBV11-2 and TRBJ1-2 for the parts outside the CDR3, the full variable domain is EAGVAQSPRYKIIEKRQSVAFWCNPISGHATLYWYQQILGQGPKLLIQFQNNGVVDDSQLPKDRFSAERLKGVDSTLKIQPAKLEDSAVYLCASSYRWGDYGYTFGSGTRLTVV.

As DNA, the CDR3 is TGCAGTGCTAGCCCATTCGTGTCGGCATTCTCGGGGACCCAGTACTTC. Encoded protein: CSASPFVSAFSGTQYF. This chain joins TRBV20-1 and TRBJ2-5; D is ambiguous. The CDR3 covers 16 residues. Trimming left V 3 bases short and J 7 bases short, with 24 bases between. Germline-derived CDR1 and CDR2 are DFQATT and SNEGSKA (reference sequence).

Many counts were recorded for this clonotype. This chain uses TRBV7-2 with TRBJ2-5; D perhaps matches TRBD1 (6 bases). Trimming removed 5 bases from V and 1 base from J, with 14 bases in between. The CDR3 is 15 amino acids. Germline CDR1 SGHTA, CDR2 FQGNSA. This CDR3 reads CASSRQGTLQETQYF. The CDR3 nucleotides read TGTGCCAGCAGCCGGCAGGGGACCCTCCAAGAGACCCAGTACTTC.

V and J are TRBV19 and TRBJ2-5, with TRBD1 matching over 12 bases. Germline CDR1 LNHDA, CDR2 SQIVND (reference sequence). The CDR3 is 13 amino acids. Germline trimming cut 10 bases from V and 6 bases from J; bases unmatched to any gene: 6. The CDR3 here is CATSGTGGQTQYF. CDR3 coding DNA: TGTGCCACCTCCGGGACAGGGGGCCAGACCCAGTACTTC. The complete variable domain, with remaining parts taken from reference TRBV19 and TRBJ2-5, reads DGGITQSPKYLFRKEGQNVTLSCEQNLNHDAMYWYRQDPGQGLRLIYYSQIVNDFQKGDIAEGYSVSREKKESFPLTVTSAQKNPTAFYLCATSGTGGQTQYFGPGTRLLVL.

The chain is built from TRBV5-1 and TRBJ2-4; 10 bases match TRBD2. The junction had 14 bases not matched to a gene; V was cut back by 4 bases and J by 7 bases. The CDR3 is 17 residues long. Germline loops: CDR1 SGHRS, CDR2 YFSETQ. The CDR3 nucleotides are TGCGCCAGCAGCCCCAGCCCCCCTAGCGGGAGAGGGAACATTCAGTACTTC. Its translation: CASSPSPPSGRGNIQYF.

The V call is TRBV20-1, the J call TRBJ2-3; 14 bases agree with TRBD2. The CDR3 is 14 amino acids. In germline, CDR1 is DFQATT, CDR2 SNEGSKA (reference sequence). Trimming cost V 6 bases and J 4 bases; bases outside gene matches: 3. CDR3 region: CSARLAGGPDTQYF. The CDR3 coding sequence is TGCAGTGCGAGACTAGCGGGAGGGCCAGATACGCAGTATTTT.

J is TRBJ2-5 and V is TRBV7-2; TRBD1 aligns across 7 bases. This CDR3 is 13 amino acids long. V gave up 5 bases and J gave up 4 bases; unmatched junction bases: 4. Germline-derived CDR1 and CDR2 are SGHTA and FQGNSA. In nucleotides, the CDR3 is TGTGCCAGCAGCAAGACAGGGCTAGAGACCCAGTACTTC. Residues: CASSKTGLETQYF.

The gene calls are TRBV14 and TRBJ2-1; 10 nucleotides align to TRBD2. CDR3 length: 15 residues. The germline CDR1 and CDR2 sequences are SGHDN and FVKESK. J lost 8 bases, V lost 4 bases, and 8 bases had no gene match. CDR3 in amino acids: CASSRRLAGGHEQFF. CDR3 bases: TGTGCCAGCAGCCGAAGACTAGCGGGCGGGCATGAGCAGTTCTTC.

There are a few counts of this clonotype. V gene TRBV11-2 combines with J gene TRBJ2-3, with D perhaps matching TRBD1 (5 bases). The CDR3 runs 15 residues. With 0 bases removed from V and 3 bases from J, the gap between germline ends came to 10 bases. Per the germline V gene, CDR1 is SGHAT and CDR2 is FQNNGV. This chain's CDR3 is CASSLERRVTDTQYF. The CDR3 DNA follows: TGTGCCAGCAGCTTAGAGCGCAGGGTAACAGATACGCAGTATTTT.

The rearrangement links TRBV24-1 to TRBJ1-2; weak D call: TRBD1 (5 bases). Germline V gene sequence: CDR1 KGHDR, CDR2 SFDVKD. The CDR3 is 13 residues long. The germline V and J ends were trimmed by 4 bases and 7 bases, with 12 bases remaining between them. CDR3 sequence: CATSDSGRSGYTF. In DNA form, the CDR3 reads TGTGCCACCAGTGACTCAGGGCGGAGTGGCTACACCTTC.

This clonotype was seen a few times. The chain is built from TRBV20-1 and TRBJ2-3, with TRBD2 matching over 14 bases. The CDR3 totals 17 residues. Germline values: CDR1 DFQATT, CDR2 SNEGSKA (reference sequence). The V segment lost 3 bases and the J segment 3 bases; nucleotides outside the gene matches: 8. The CDR3 is CSARSGTSGRLTDTQYF. CDR3 nucleotides: TGCAGTGCTAGGTCCGGGACTAGCGGGAGATTGACAGATACGCAGTATTTT.

The genes are TRBV11-1 and TRBJ1-5; 7 bases are shared with TRBD1. V dropped 5 bases and J dropped 0; count of bases not matched to a gene: 13. The CDR3 contains 18 residues. Germline V gene sequence: CDR1 SGHAT, CDR2 FQDESV (reference sequence). CDR3 sequence: CASSHRGPGQLSNQPQHF. DNA of the CDR3: TGTGCCAGCAGCCATCGGGGCCCGGGACAGCTTAGCAATCAGCCCCAGCATTTT.

In this sample, this clonotype turned up a few times. The gene calls are TRBV7-9 and TRBJ1-5, with 9 bases that match TRBD1. Unmatched junction bases numbered 8, after V lost 5 bases and J lost 6 bases. This CDR3 comprises 15 residues. The V gene's germline CDR1 is SEHNR and CDR2 FQNEAQ (reference sequence). The CDR3 loop is CASSGDREEGQPQHF. CDR3 bases: TGTGCCAGCAGCGGGGACAGGGAGGAGGGTCAGCCCCAGCATTTT.

The CDR3: CASTSLTEAFF. The CDR3 DNA sequence: TGTGCCAGCACCTCCCTCACTGAAGCTTTCTTT. V is TRBV6-2 or TRBV6-3 and J is TRBJ1-1, with D unclear. The CDR3 totals 11 residues. CDR1 and CDR2 from the germline V gene are MNHEY and SVGEGT. Trimming took off 7 bases at V and 4 bases at J, with 7 bases between the two ends.

This clonotype was seen at least ten times. J is TRBJ1-4 and V is TRBV3-1; no firm D call. The CDR3 extends over 16 amino acids. Germline assignment: CDR1 LGHDT and CDR2 YNNKEL (reference sequence). The V end lost 0 bases, the J end lost 3 bases, and 11 bases lay between the germline ends. CDR3 amino acids: CASSQDPGKANEKLFF. Written as DNA, the CDR3 is TGTGCCAGCAGCCAAGATCCCGGAAAGGCTAATGAAAAACTGTTTTTT.

The chain employs TRBV20-1 and TRBJ2-1, with TRBD2 identical over 8 bases. V was pared by 2 bases and J by 7 bases, with 7 bases of the junction left unmatched. CDR3 size: 14 residues. CDR1 and CDR2 from the germline V gene are DFQATT and SNEGSKA (reference sequence). This chain's CDR3 is CSARPGGPANEQFF. In nucleotides, the CDR3 is TGCAGTGCTAGACCGGGAGGGCCCGCGAATGAGCAGTTCTTC.

This clonotype was found many times. The chain couples TRBV29-1 to TRBJ2-3; maybe TRBD2 (5 bases). The CDR3 has 15 amino acids. Germline assignment: CDR1 SQVTM and CDR2 ANQGSEA. V dropped 3 bases and J dropped 1 base, with 14 bases sitting between them. The CDR3 DNA follows: TGCAGCGTTGACGCGGGCCAGGTGGGCACAGATACGCAGTATTTT. Protein: CSVDAGQVGTDTQYF.

The chain links TRBV29-1 to TRBJ1-3; no clear D. Trimming removed 5 bases from V and 3 bases from J, with 11 bases in between. This CDR3 contains 13 residues. The germline gives CDR1 SQVTM, CDR2 ANQGSEA. This CDR3 is CSVLNPNGNTIYF. As DNA, the CDR3 is TGCAGCGTTTTAAACCCCAATGGAAACACCATATATTTT.

There are a few counts of this clonotype. The rearrangement uses TRBV29-1 and TRBJ1-1; D may be TRBD1 (5 bases). The length of the CDR3 is 11 residues. Germline V lookup: CDR1 SQVTM, CDR2 ANQGSEA. Trimming removed 1 base at V and 14 bases at J, with 14 bases between. The CDR3, as DNA: TGCAGCGTTGAAGTCTCGACAGTGGACTTCTTT. Its translation: CSVEVSTVDFF.

This clonotype turned up a few times. The chain combines TRBV7-9 with TRBJ2-5; the D is unclear. V dropped 5 bases and J dropped 1 base, with 11 bases sitting between them. The germline V gene encodes CDR1 SEHNR and CDR2 FQNEAQ (reference sequence). The CDR3 has 14 residues. DNA of the CDR3: TGTGCCAGCAGCCGCCGGACGGTCCAAGAGACCCAGTACTTC. Amino acids: CASSRRTVQETQYF.

This clonotype was counted at least ten times. The rearrangement uses TRBV5-5 and TRBJ2-2; possible D gene TRBD2, 5 bases. The V gene's germline CDR1 is SGHKS and CDR2 YYEKEE (reference sequence). Between the trimmed V and J ends, which lost 3 bases and 8 bases, there was a span of 14 bases. The CDR3 runs 14 residues. In nucleotides, the CDR3 is TGTGCCAGCAGCTATCCGGGGATGACTGGGGAGCTGTTTTTT. Translated, it gives CASSYPGMTGELFF.

This chain links TRBV13 with TRBJ2-7; tentatively, D is TRBD2 (6 bases). This CDR3 contains 16 residues. Germline V CDR1 and CDR2: PRHDT, FYEKMQ (reference sequence). Trimming cost V 5 bases and J 3 bases, with 20 bases left between them. CDR3 nucleotides: TGTGCCAGCAGCCGGGGGACCAATCGGAAAGACTACGAGCAGTACTTC. As protein: CASSRGTNRKDYEQYF. The full variable domain, its missing parts supplied by reference TRBV13 and TRBJ2-7, is AAGVIQSPRHLIKEKRETATLKCYPIPRHDTVYWYQQGPGQDPQFLISFYEKMQSDKGSIPDRFSAQQFSDYHSELNMSSLELGDSALYFCASSRGTNRKDYEQYFGPGTRLTVT.

This clonotype was detected only a few times. The chain is built from TRBV19 and TRBJ1-2; D unresolved. Germline values: CDR1 LNHDA, CDR2 SQIVND (reference sequence). The CDR3 loop spans 12 amino acids. The V and J ends lost 7 bases and 0 bases respectively, with 6 bases between them. The DNA for the CDR3 is TGTGCCAGTACCTCCACTAACTATGGCTACACCTTC. Protein product: CASTSTNYGYTF.